The sequence of this TCR beta chain was determined in a study of blood T cell repertoires in COVID-19. Overall study context: COVID-19 samples collected from the United States, Italy and Spain covered acute and convalescent phases. T cells, B-cell-depleted T cells, or PBMCs provided the cDNA or gDNA that served as material.

In the original workflow: Amplification with reference gene primers provided the estimates of nucleated cell counts. The protocol was immunoSEQ multiplex PCR, while the TCRdb copy is restricted to in-frame clones and leaves out a portion. That table furnishes V, J and clone size, whereas the DNA furnished D and trimming. The sample records some 91,000 clones, 90% being singletons. The ends were cut back, 8 bases at V and 5 bases at J, with 13 bases in the middle. The CDR3 is made up of 13 amino acids. What was sequenced was peripheral blood. The V call is TRBV12-3 or TRBV12-4, the J call TRBJ2-1, with D possibly matching TRBD1 (6 bases). The clonotype comes from a man aged 55 to 70 with acute or convalescent COVID-19. This chain's CDR3 is CASGAGTNNEQFF. CDR3 coding DNA: TGTGCCAGCGGGGCCGGGACAAACAATGAGCAGTTCTTC.